The source of this TCR beta chain is a study of Ad26.COV2.S vaccination and SARS-CoV-2 variants. Study as a whole: By the intramuscular route, Ad26.COV2.S was given once, or twice 56 days apart. Study-wide findings and caveats: Similar non-spike TCR breadth was observed in recipients of vaccine and of placebo.

Profiled with immunoSEQ multiplex PCR; TCRdb holds only in-frame clones, not every one. The data hold about 350,000 clones, with about 87% observed a single time. On this clone: What it binds is not known.

Treatment indicated: around 19 received Ad26.COV2.S at low or high dose, single or two shots; several received placebo; per-sample allocation not given. After the first vaccine or placebo injection, samples were drawn on day 63. A Boston adult aged 18-55 years was the donor. What was given as vaccine was an Ad26 vector encoding Wuhan-strain SARS-CoV-2 spike. Per germline, CDR1 ENHRY and CDR2 SYGVKD. J lost 6 bases, V lost 5 bases, and 3 bases had no gene match. The CDR3 has 14 residues. The receptor comes from a person aged 18-65 years who received the Ad26.COV2.S COVID-19 vaccine or a placebo. The chain joins TRBV10-3 to TRBJ2-2, with TRBD1 identical over 10 bases. The sample in question was peripheral blood, obtained in a trial of Ad26.COV2.S vaccine versus placebo. Here the CDR3 DNA reads TGTGCCATCAGTCCGGGGACAGGGGCCGGGGAGCTGTTTTTT. It specifies CAISPGTGAGELFF.